The subject of this entry is one T cell receptor beta chain. The sample belongs to a study of blood T cell repertoires in COVID-19. Only in-frame clones appear in the TCRdb table, and some are missing; sequencing was by immunoSEQ multiplex PCR. There are 120,000 to 150,000 clones in the sample; 85% to 90% occur only once, and approximately 1.2% lies in the top ten. The sample was PBMCs or T cells enriched from blood (not recorded which). The clonotype comes from a woman aged 25 to 39 with acute COVID-19.

The CDR3 loop reads CASSKSRMGPSSYEQYF. The CDR3 coding sequence is TGTGCCAGCAGCAAATCCCGGATGGGGCCCAGCTCCTACGAGCAGTACTTC. The chain has TRBV6-4 and TRBJ2-7; TRBD1 is a possible D gene (5 bases). The V end was cut by 6 bases, the J end by 0 bases, with 21 bases between. CDR1 is MRHNA and CDR2 is SNTAGT in the germline V gene. The CDR3 runs 17 residues.